This T cell receptor (beta chain) was observed in a study of regulatory T cells in long-lasting Graves disease. Both iRepertoire HTBI primers and Arm-PCR of CDR3 regions were used to build the TCR beta libraries. Each CDR3 protein is one row after TCRdb ran MiXCR on the multiplex PCR reads. The sample has 350,000 to 450,000 distinct CDR3 sequences, about a fifth seen once; the top ten hold 20% to 25%. Study conclusions and caveats: A limited number of samples was an acknowledged limitation. Repertoires from persistent disease leaned toward TRBV28, TRBJ1-2 and TRBJ2-5.

Time point specified: persistent/refractory GD, antithyroid drugs over 5 years with positive TRAb. Scientists built the TCR library using RNA that was extracted from PBMCs. Concerning this clonotype: Its antigen is unknown.

CDR1 is MDHEN, CDR2 SYDVKM, per germline. The CDR3 sequence is 16 residues long. V was pared by 2 bases and J by 8 bases, with 16 bases between. The TCR comes from a female donor with Graves disease. This rearrangement joins TRBV28 to TRBJ1-6; possible D gene TRBD1, 5 bases. The sequencing here drew on peripheral blood mononuclear cells (PBMCs), taken when the disease was refractory, from a patient treated with antithyroid drugs. This CDR3 reads CASSLGKDRQYSPLHF. The DNA of the CDR3 is TGTGCCAGCAGTTTAGGAAAAGACAGACAATATTCACCCCTCCACTTT.